The clone carrying this T cell receptor beta chain has a single count. This sample was included in a study of blood T cell repertoires in COVID-19. For the study at large: COVID-19 samples, acute and convalescent, were from the United States, Italy and Spain. In each case, the material was cDNA or gDNA derived from T cells, B-cell-depleted T cells, or PBMCs.

The ends lost 1 base at V and 4 bases at J; junction bases unmatched: 5. Looked up from germline, CDR1 is SGDLS and CDR2 is YYNGEE. The CDR3 contains 15 residues. Per the original methods: Estimates of nucleated cell counts were drawn from the amplification of reference gene primers. Profiling relied on immunoSEQ multiplex PCR, and the TCRdb table lists in-frame clones only, not all of them. The DNA was the basis for D and trimming; V, J and clone size are from that table. The profile shows around 94,000 clones, roughly 84% of them singletons. The clonotype originates from a man aged 60-69 years with acute or convalescent COVID-19. The V call is TRBV9, the J call TRBJ2-3; 8 nucleotides line up with TRBD1. The sequenced material came from peripheral blood. Here the CDR3 reads CASSVRQGASDTQYF. In nucleotides, the CDR3 is TGTGCCAGCAGCGTAAGGCAGGGGGCATCAGATACGCAGTATTTT. The full variable domain, completed using reference TRBV9 and TRBJ2-3, is DSGVTQTPKHLITATGQRVTLRCSPRSGDLSVYWYQQSLDQGLQFLIQYYNGEERAKGNILERFSAQQFPDLHSELNLSSLELGDSALYFCASSVRQGASDTQYFGPGTRLTVL.